This T cell receptor (beta chain) was found in a study of Graves' ophthalmopathy and Graves' hyperthyroidism. Study information: Peripheral blood sampling occurred at initial diagnosis, before any treatment.

This clonotype occurred a few times. The V end was cut by 3 bases, the J end by 2 bases, with 8 bases between. Germline-derived CDR1 and CDR2 are ENHRY and SYGVKD. The CDR3 has 15 amino acids. RNA transcripts were the template, and TCR beta CDR3 regions were amplified from them. HTBI primers primed a first-round RT-PCR, and a second-round multiplex PCR followed. Each CDR3 protein gets one entry after TCRdb re-called the multiplex PCR reads with MiXCR. This table has about 240,000 distinct CDR3 sequences, about 46% appearing once. Researchers turned away patients with other autoimmune diseases, uncontrolled infections, pregnancy or lactation. Clinical symptoms, serum thyroxine, TRAb, thyroid ultrasound and orbital computed tomography determined diagnosis.

J is TRBJ1-6 and V is TRBV10-3; D ambiguous. The TCR sequence derives from an adult man with Graves' ophthalmopathy. Sequencing used peripheral blood. CDR3 nucleotide sequence: TGTGCCATCAGTGAAACGGGTACCTATAATTCACCCCTCCACTTT. Protein product: CAISETGTYNSPLHF.